Here is one T cell receptor (beta chain) with its context. This clonotype was seen a few times. Its antigen is unknown. No base-level quality is on record; no much larger clone is a single base apart. The data stem from a study of response to subunit inactivated influenza vaccine (dated by TCRdb to about 2018). For the wider study: Deep quantitative T cell receptor repertoire profiling was used in the study to track responses to a trivalent subunit inactivated influenza vaccine.

The investigation overall reported the following: It was suggested by the authors that each seasonal influenza vaccination may recruit only a limited number of new T cells.

Reading the germline V gene gives CDR1 SNHLY and CDR2 FYNNEI. The CDR3 numbers 14 residues from cysteine through phenylalanine. Just CDR3 DNA is preserved here, 42 bases in frame from base 1. V is trimmed back by 6 bases and J by 2 bases, and the junction contains 6 bases that no gene match accounts for. Libraries were built with RT-PCR. Sequencing instrument: Illumina HiSeq 2500. The raw public data were reprocessed by TCRdb itself: fastp quality trimming at Q25, MiXCR clonotype calling, in-frame beta chains only. A single entry per CDR3 protein holds the most common genes and DNA from its merged rows. The sample table holds some 550,000 distinct CDR3 sequences, of which roughly 25% were seen once. Of the sample, 2.5% to 3% falls within the top ten clones. These data were likewise used in another study, on T cells expressing NK-cell markers. As the second paper documents: TCR beta cDNA libraries were prepared using 5'RACE template switching, which introduced a universal primer site and unique molecular identifiers. TCR beta-chain repertoires were profiled in sorted CD3+CD56+NKG2C+, CD3+CD56+NKG2C- and CD3+CD56-NKG2C+ T-cell subsets from roughly eight donors. Of the eight sequenced donors, seven were found to be HCMV-seropositive and one was found to be HCMV-seronegative. To restrict sorting to alphabetaTCR-expressing T cells, an anti-gammadeltaTCR antibody was added in several experiments. For roughly six donors, the dominant CD3+CD56+NKG2C+ clonotypes were among the top 10 CD8+ clonotypes and accounted for 1.0-7.0% of CD8+ T cells. Those dominant clonotypes were again the most abundant among CD3+CD56-NKG2C+ cells in a handful of donors, at about 28.3-60.1%. Whether the expanded NKG2C-expressing T cell clones were specific for HCMV antigens was left unclear. The study sequenced eight donors, all healthy volunteers chosen at random: three men and five women. A commercial ELISA kit detecting HCMV-specific IgG in serum was used to determine HCMV serostatus. Peripheral blood mononuclear cells were isolated from blood by Ficoll density gradient centrifugation. CD4+ and CD8+ T cells were isolated from PBMC by magnetic immunoseparation with Miltenyi isolation kits. Synthesis of cDNA was primed from the TCR beta constant segment and was followed by two consecutive PCR amplification steps. Sequencing of the libraries produced 2 x 150 bp reads on Illumina HiSeq 2000/2500, MiSeq or NextSeq. Reads were demultiplexed and grouped by UMI with MIGEC, and clonotypes were assembled and quantified with MiTCR. Only TCR cDNA sequences supported by at least two reads were kept to exclude erroneous sequences. Downstream repertoire analysis used the tcR package, and clonotypes were matched across fractions by CDR3 nucleotide sequence plus V segment. VDJmatch was used to annotate antigen specificity against VDJdb, with one amino acid substitution in CDR3 permitted.

The TCR comes from a man aged 50-60 years who received an inactivated influenza vaccine. Donor details come from another sample of the same person, matched by shared clones. The input for sequencing was CD4+ T cells sorted from PBMCs, taken 11 to 12 days after vaccination. The chain is made from TRBV2 and TRBJ2-5; the junction holds 7 bases that match TRBD1. The CDR3: CASSLDRLQETQYF. The DNA reads as follows: TGTGCCAGCAGCCTGGACAGGCTTCAAGAGACCCAGTACTTC.